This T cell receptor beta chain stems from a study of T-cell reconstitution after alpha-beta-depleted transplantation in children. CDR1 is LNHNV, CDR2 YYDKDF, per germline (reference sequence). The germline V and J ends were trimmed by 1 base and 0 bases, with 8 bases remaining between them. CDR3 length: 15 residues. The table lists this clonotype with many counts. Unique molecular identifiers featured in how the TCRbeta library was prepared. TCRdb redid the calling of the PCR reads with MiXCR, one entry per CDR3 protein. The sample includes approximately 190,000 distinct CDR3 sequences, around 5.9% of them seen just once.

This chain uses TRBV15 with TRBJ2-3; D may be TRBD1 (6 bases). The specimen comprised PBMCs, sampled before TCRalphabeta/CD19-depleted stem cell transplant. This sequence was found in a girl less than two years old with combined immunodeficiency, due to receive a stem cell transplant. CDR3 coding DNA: TGTGCCACCAGCAGAGGAGGGGGTAGCACAGATACGCAGTATTTT. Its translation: CATSRGGGSTDTQYF. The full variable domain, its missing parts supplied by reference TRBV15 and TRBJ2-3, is DAMVIQNPRYQVTQFGKPVTLSCSQTLNHNVMYWYQQKSSQAPKLLFHYYDKDFNNEADTPDNFQSRRPNTSFCFLDIRSPGLGDTAMYLCATSRGGGSTDTQYFGPGTRLTVL.